This entry lists 3 T cell receptor beta chains sequenced from one sample in a study of T cell repertoires in cytomegalovirus infection. Each CDR3 protein is one row after TCRdb ran MiXCR on the reads. Here the sample spans approximately 730,000 distinct CDR3 sequences, 25% to 30% being singletons. These TCRs are of unknown antigen specificity. This sample comprised cultured CD8+ T cells from PBMCs, obtained from culture after CMV antigen stimulation. The receptor set was obtained from a human donor in good health (CMV status not recorded). Some clones in this sample may be carry-over from other donors' samples.

This clonotype was recorded at least ten times. This chain links TRBV7-9 with TRBJ1-3, with D unclear. CDR3 length: 17 amino acids. The germline gives CDR1 SEHNR, CDR2 FQNEAQ (reference sequence). V lost 6 bases and J 0 bases, leaving 18 bases between the germline ends. The CDR3 DNA sequence: TGTGCCAGCAGAAAAGAGAAGGCGGCTGTCTCTGGAAACACCATATATTTT. Translating gives CASRKEKAAVSGNTIYF.

This rearrangement joins TRBV12-2 to TRBJ2-1; the tabulated D call, TRBD2, remains unverified against the DNA. TRBV12-2 represents a pseudogene. The CDR3 extends over 18 amino acids. This CDR3 is CASRLARFWTSGNNEQFF. The DNA of the CDR3 is TGTGCAAGTCGCTTAGCGAGATTTTGGACTAGCGGTAACAATGAGCAGTTCTTC.

In this sample, this clonotype turned up a few times. This chain links TRBV27 with TRBJ2-7; D possibly corresponds to TRBD1 (6 bases). This CDR3 has 13 residues. Trimming cost V 5 bases and J 5 bases, with 13 bases left between them. CDR1 is MNHEY and CDR2 is SMNVEV in the germline V gene (reference sequence). The CDR3 DNA sequence: TGTGCCAGCAGTCTCAACAGGGAAAACGAGCAGTACTTC. Amino acids: CASSLNRENEQYF.